The 11 T cell receptor beta chains below all came from one sample that was sequenced in a study of T cell changes during pregnancy in multiple sclerosis (dated by TCRdb to about 2019). Library preparation employed the immunoSEQ multiplex PCR assay. TCRdb's version of the immuneACCESS table is confined to in-frame rearrangements and falls short of the full clone set. An unresolved V gene accounts for under half of the shortfall where checked; the remainder is of unknown origin. The sample table records approximately 30,000 clones; about 89% of these occur just once. Jointly, the top ten make up approximately 12% of the sample. Sequencing was performed on CD8+ T cells from peripheral blood mononuclear cells, taken in the third trimester of pregnancy. The receptor source for this set is a female donor with multiple sclerosis, enrolled in a pregnancy study.

V and J are TRBV27 and TRBJ2-7; 10 bases line up with TRBD1. Germline V gene data show CDR1 as MNHEY and CDR2 as SMNVEV (reference sequence). The CDR3 has 14 amino acids. V shed 4 bases and J 7 bases; nucleotides not matched to a gene: 7. CDR3 coding DNA: TGTGCCAGCAGTTCCGGGACAGGGGCATTAGAGCAGTACTTC. Its translation is CASSSGTGALEQYF.

In this sample, this clone turned up once. The CDR3 loop is CASSPGGSDGYTF. The CDR3 DNA sequence: TGCGCCAGCAGCCCGGGGGGGAGTGATGGCTACACCTTC. The chain links TRBV5-1 to TRBJ1-2, with D tentatively TRBD1 (5 bases). The CDR3 totals 13 residues. V lost 4 bases and J lost 6, with 13 bases in between. Germline values: CDR1 SGHRS, CDR2 YFSETQ.

This clone was counted a single time. The chain joins TRBV10-3 to TRBJ2-3; TRBD2 matches at 9 bases. Germline CDR1 and CDR2: ENHRY and SYGVKD. The CDR3 spans 14 residues. The trim removed 8 bases at V and 3 bases at J, leaving 6 bases unmatched. CDR3 nucleotide sequence: TGTGCCATCGGCGGGGGGGCGGAGACAGATACGCAGTATTTT. Its translation is CAIGGGAETDTQYF.

J is TRBJ1-4 and V is TRBV7-2; no reliable D call. Germline V gene data show CDR1 as SGHTA and CDR2 as FQGNSA. The germline V and J ends were trimmed by 4 bases and 0 bases, with 6 bases remaining between them. The CDR3 totals 14 residues. CDR3 in DNA: TGTGCCAGCAGCTCTTATGCAACTAATGAAAAACTGTTTTTT. It codes for CASSSYATNEKLFF.

This clone was seen a single time. The gene calls are TRBV2 and TRBJ2-1; D might be TRBD2 (6 bases). V was cut by 7 bases and J by 5 bases, with 12 bases left in between. Germline V gene sequence: CDR1 SNHLY, CDR2 FYNNEI. The length of the CDR3 is 13 residues. CDR3 nucleotide sequence: TGTGCCAGCAACGGGAGAATTAACAATGAGCAGTTCTTC. Encoded protein: CASNGRINNEQFF.

The chain couples TRBV9 to TRBJ2-1, with 11 bases matching TRBD1. CDR3 length: 16 residues. After removal of 0 bases from V and 2 bases from J, the junction contained 1 base not matched to a gene. Germline assignment: CDR1 SGDLS and CDR2 YYNGEE. Here the CDR3 DNA reads TGTGCCAGCAGCGTAGAGGGACAGGGGGCCTACAATGAGCAGTTCTTC. Translating it yields CASSVEGQGAYNEQFF.

J is TRBJ1-4 and V is TRBV16; the D gene is possibly TRBD1 (6 bases). Germline V lookup: CDR1 KGHSY, CDR2 FQNENV. The germline V and J ends were trimmed by 6 bases and 3 bases, with 11 bases remaining between them. The CDR3 is 14 residues long. The CDR3 is CASRDSGPNEKLFF. The DNA for the CDR3 is TGTGCCAGCAGGGACAGTGGTCCTAATGAAAAACTGTTTTTT.

V is TRBV7-8 and J is TRBJ1-4, with TRBD1 identical over 10 bases. Germline-derived CDR1 and CDR2 are SGHVS and FQNEAQ. There are 17 residues in the CDR3. V gave up 2 bases and J gave up 5 bases; unmatched junction bases: 8. The CDR3 DNA is TGTGCCAGCAGCTTAAGAGGGACAGGGGCGTCCAATGAAAAACTGTTTTTT. It codes for CASSLRGTGASNEKLFF.

The rearrangement links TRBV6-5 to TRBJ1-1, with D maybe TRBD1 (5 bases). Trimming stripped 4 bases from V and 3 bases from J, with 12 bases between. The CDR3 is 14 amino acids. Germline V gene data show CDR1 as MNHEY and CDR2 as SVGAGI. DNA for the CDR3: TGTGCCAGCAGTTCCCGGGGGTACGACACTGAAGCTTTCTTT. Translation gives CASSSRGYDTEAFF.

The chain combines TRBV9 with TRBJ2-1; D gene unclear. Looked up from germline, CDR1 is SGDLS and CDR2 is YYNGEE. This CDR3 comprises 15 residues. With 4 bases removed from V and 3 bases from J, the gap between germline ends came to 14 bases. As DNA, the CDR3 is TGTGCCAGCAGCCCCTCAGGCCCTCTCTACAATGAGCAGTTCTTC. Translating it yields CASSPSGPLYNEQFF.

About this clone: The sample contains more than one DNA sequence encoding this CDR3. The rearrangement links TRBV6-5 to TRBJ2-7; 14 bases are shared with TRBD2. V lost 6 bases, J lost 6 bases, and 4 bases stayed unmatched. CDR3 length equals 14 residues. CDR1 is MNHEY, CDR2 SVGAGI, per germline. CDR3 protein: CASSRLAGGREQYF. CDR3 in DNA: TGTGCCAGCAGCCGACTAGCGGGGGGGCGCGAGCAGTACTTC.